The clone carrying this T cell receptor (beta chain) was detected once. The antigen is not known. The data are from a study of shared clonotypes between healthy human individuals. Study-wide findings and caveats: Donors were few, which limited the genetic and exposure-history diversity represented. Rarefaction gave evidence that sorted-subset sequencing remained incomplete despite large depth.

Assay execution proceeded at the deep level. Over several immunoSEQ plates, each subset's genomic DNA was distributed in even portions. Repertoires were generated with immunoSEQ multiplex PCR, while TCRdb's copy carries only in-frame clones and drops some. The table lists about 1.9 million clones, approximately 92% of them singletons. In the naive CD8 group, cells lacked CD45RO and were positively selected for CCR7, so terminally differentiated effector memory CD45RA+ cells were left out. This CDR3 has 15 residues. Germline loops: CDR1 SEHNR, CDR2 FQNEAQ (reference sequence). The germline V and J ends were trimmed by 1 base and 4 bases, with 13 bases remaining between them.

The TCR comes from a man aged 18 to 29 in good health. Some clones in this sample may be carry-over from other donors' samples. The chain carries TRBV7-9 and TRBJ2-5; D possibly corresponds to TRBD1 (6 bases). Sample: naive CD8+ T cells from PBMCs. The CDR3: CASSLGGTPRETQYF. The DNA of the CDR3 is TGTGCCAGCAGCTTAGGAGGGACACCACGAGAGACCCAGTACTTC.